The clone carrying this T cell receptor beta chain was seen a handful of times. What it recognizes is unknown. MiXCR, run by TCRdb on the 5' RACE reads, gives a single entry per CDR3 protein. The table records some 560,000 distinct CDR3 sequences, around 16% of them present only once. The CDR3 extends over 14 amino acids. Germline V gene sequence: CDR1 SGHDN, CDR2 FVKESK. Trimming shortened V by 0 bases and J by 7 bases, and 12 bases separated the two germline ends. This sample stems from a study of T cells after yellow fever vaccination. Study background: Some fractions had low cell numbers, and these were prepared with SMART-Seq v4 Ultra Low Input.

The study's findings and limits: Repertoires sorted by FACS could include abundant clonotypes that are contaminants from the bulk population. Booster samples showed a return of most primary-vaccination clones (around 95% CD4, approximately 88% CD8). Overlap between CD4 and CD8 compartments was detected for a small share of clonotypes.

This receptor was obtained from a man younger than 35 who received the YFV17D yellow fever vaccine. Sequenced here: PBMCs, sampled around 5 days after the first yellow fever vaccination. This chain joins TRBV14 and TRBJ1-2; D gene ambiguous. The CDR3 region has the DNA TGTGCCAGCAGCCAAGATCGGGGTCTTACTGGCTACACCTTC. Residues: CASSQDRGLTGYTF.